This T cell receptor beta chain was identified during a study of cytotoxic CD8 clonotypes in ibrutinib-treated CLL. Study results and caveats: Public clonotypes, an uncommon group, contracted or remained stable on treatment.

This clone is a singleton in its sample. The antigen is undetermined. With sequencing, the targeted depth ranged from 1 in 200,000 to 1 in 1 million T cells. The protocol was immunoSEQ multiplex PCR, while the TCRdb copy is restricted to in-frame clones and leaves out a portion. Among under 200,000 clones, roughly 86% were seen once, and the ten largest hold approximately 2%. Material: PBMCs, obtained after 12 months of ibrutinib treatment. The source of this sequence is a human donor with chronic lymphocytic leukemia.

CDR3 residues: CASNRGLAGTDTQYF. The CDR3 DNA sequence: TGTGCCAGCAACCGAGGACTAGCGGGCACAGATACGCAGTATTTT. The V call is TRBV6-6, the J call TRBJ2-3; 10 positions agree with TRBD2. The V and J ends lost 7 bases and 1 base, in that order; junction bases with no gene match: 5. CDR3 length: 15 amino acids. Germline V lookup: CDR1 MNHNY, CDR2 SVGAGI (reference sequence).